The sequence of this T cell receptor beta chain was determined in a study of cytomegalovirus exposure and HLA in healthy donors. Trimming cost V 1 base and J 9 bases, with 10 bases left between them. CDR3 length: 13 residues. Per the germline V gene, CDR1 is PRHDT and CDR2 is FYEKMQ (reference sequence). PCR was performed using 60 Vbeta and 13 Jbeta primers. TCRdb's copy holds only in-frame clones and misses some; the assay was immunoSEQ multiplex PCR. This table has roughly 130,000 clones, 70% to 85% appearing once. The TCR comes from a boy aged 10-17 years in good health and CMV-seronegative. The specimen sequenced was PBMCs. The chain recombines TRBV13 with TRBJ2-1, with D possibly matching TRBD2 (5 bases). CDR3 nucleotides: TGTGCCAGCAGCTTAGATGGAGGCGGTGAGCAGTTCTTC. Amino acid sequence: CASSLDGGGEQFF.